Following are 18 T cell receptor beta chains from one sample sequenced in a study of low-dose radiotherapy and immunotherapy resistance in tumors. Primers targeting TRAV and TRBV primed first-strand cDNA, covering alpha and beta chains. It was with a constant-region primer and a V-primer adapter that TCRs were amplified over about 19 PCR cycles. TCRdb itself ran the reads through MiXCR, one entry per CDR3 protein. This sample has over 70,000 distinct CDR3 sequences, with roughly 30% found just once. The time point was: before trial treatment. The specimen was PBMCs, collected before treatment. The receptors were gathered from a female donor with ovarian cancer.

This chain joins TRBV29-1 and TRBJ2-3, with 8 bases identical to TRBD2. Germline CDR1 reads SQVTM; CDR2 reads ANQGSEA. The CDR3 loop spans 14 amino acids. V dropped 3 bases and J dropped 3; count of bases not matched to a gene: 5. The CDR3 reads CSVEWSGRTDTQYF. The CDR3 nucleotides are TGCAGCGTTGAGTGGAGCGGGAGAACAGATACGCAGTATTTT.

Turning to this clonotype: A far larger clone lies a single base away; this is likely a read error. This sequence joins TRBV6-1 and TRBJ1-6, with 9 bases fitting TRBD1. This CDR3 region has 17 residues. Germline CDR1 and CDR2: MNHNS and SASEGT. The CDR3 DNA is TGTGCCAGCAGTTACTCGATTACAGGGGGCATCGGGTCACACCTCCACTTT. Translated: CASSYSITGGIGSHLHF.

The V gene is TRBV11-3, the J gene TRBJ2-3, with 8 bases fitting TRBD2. The germline gives CDR1 SGHNT, CDR2 YENEEA. V shed 1 base and J 0 bases; nucleotides not matched to a gene: 3. This CDR3 has 16 amino acids. CDR3 coding DNA: TGTGCCAGCAGCTTAGGGGAGCGGGAGAGCACAGATACGCAGTATTTT. It specifies CASSLGERESTDTQYF. The full variable domain, its missing parts supplied by reference TRBV11-3 and TRBJ2-3, is EAGVVQSPRYKIIEKKQPVAFWCNPISGHNTLYWYLQNLGQGPELLIRYENEEAVDDSQLPKDRFSAERLKGVDSTLKIQPAELGDSAVYLCASSLGERESTDTQYFGPGTRLTVL.

This clonotype was recorded many times. The rearrangement links TRBV13 to TRBJ2-7; 11 nucleotides line up with TRBD2. CDR3 length equals 15 residues. CDR1 is PRHDT, CDR2 FYEKMQ, per germline (reference sequence). The V gene end was trimmed by 0 bases and the J gene end by 2 bases; junction bases not matched to a gene: 0. Here the CDR3 reads CASSLGLAGAYEQYF. CDR3 in DNA: TGTGCCAGCAGCTTAGGACTAGCGGGAGCCTACGAGCAGTACTTC.

This clonotype showed up many times. The CDR3 sequence is CATGSTDTQYF. The CDR3 nucleotides read TGTGCCACCGGGAGCACAGATACGCAGTATTTT. This sequence joins TRBV24-1 and TRBJ2-3; no clear D gene. V was cut by 9 bases and J by 0 bases, with 3 bases left in between. This CDR3 has 11 residues. Germline V gene lookup returns CDR1 KGHDR and CDR2 SFDVKD.

This clonotype appeared many times. The chain uses TRBV2 and TRBJ2-4, with 9 bases identical to TRBD2. CDR1 is SNHLY and CDR2 is FYNNEI in the germline V gene. The CDR3 contains 19 residues. The junction had 15 bases not matched to a gene; V was cut back by 6 bases and J by 0 bases. The CDR3 DNA reads as TGTGCCAGCAGGGCCGAGAAGACTAGCGGAATCCTAGCCAAAAACATTCAGTACTTC. Its translation is CASRAEKTSGILAKNIQYF.

This clonotype was seen repeatedly, ten times or more. The V and J genes are TRBV5-1 and TRBJ2-3; 9 bases align to TRBD2. This CDR3 is built from 16 residues. Trimming removed 7 bases from V and 1 base from J; junction bases left unmatched: 10. Germline values: CDR1 SGHRS, CDR2 YFSETQ. The CDR3 here is CASSPSRTSGTDTQYF. CDR3 DNA sequence: TGCGCCAGCTCGCCCTCCAGGACTAGCGGCACAGATACGCAGTATTTT.

This clonotype has at least ten counts. V gene TRBV27 combines with J gene TRBJ2-7; D may be TRBD2 (6 bases). In germline, CDR1 is MNHEY, CDR2 SMNVEV (reference sequence). The V end lost 2 bases, the J end lost 5 bases, and 13 bases lay between the germline ends. The CDR3 has 14 amino acids. The CDR3 region has the DNA TGTGCCAGCAGTTTAGGGGGGAGCCGTGACGAGCAGTACTTC. Translation: CASSLGGSRDEQYF.

Many counts were recorded for this clonotype. V and J are TRBV7-6 and TRBJ1-4; D not resolved. Germline CDR1 SGHVS, CDR2 FNYEAQ. This CDR3 has 13 amino acids. Trimming shortened V by 1 base and J by 8 bases, and 8 bases separated the two germline ends. Here the CDR3 reads CASSLVSGEKLFF. In DNA form, the CDR3 reads TGTGCCAGCAGCTTAGTGTCGGGGGAAAAACTGTTTTTT.

There are a few counts of this clonotype. The rearrangement joins TRBV12-3 or TRBV12-4 to TRBJ1-5; D possibly corresponds to TRBD1 (5 bases). There are 14 residues in the CDR3. The V gene lost 5 bases and the J gene lost 7 bases, with 15 bases spanning the gap. CDR3 in amino acids: CASSPSRGDQPQHF. CDR3 in DNA: TGTGCCAGCAGTCCTTCACGGGGGGACCAGCCCCAGCATTTT.

This clonotype appeared many times. The V and J genes are TRBV5-1 and TRBJ2-3; 8 bases agree with TRBD1. Germline CDR1 and CDR2: SGHRS and YFSETQ. The junction had 9 bases not matched to a gene; V was cut back by 4 bases and J by 2 bases. The CDR3 is 16 residues long. DNA for the CDR3: TGCGCCAGCAGCCCGTGGACAGGGCTTAACACAGATACGCAGTATTTT. This encodes CASSPWTGLNTDTQYF.

The chain is built from TRBV18 and TRBJ2-7; possible D gene TRBD1, 5 bases. The CDR3 runs 13 residues. Trimming removed 10 bases from V and 2 bases from J, with 15 bases in between. CDR1 is KGHSH and CDR2 is LQKENI in the germline V gene. CDR3 DNA: TGTGCCACCCAGGAGACAGCGACCTACGAGCAGTACTTC. This translates into CATQETATYEQYF.

Remarks on this clonotype: A far larger clone is just one base off, so this is likely a read error. V and J are TRBV5-8 and TRBJ1-4; TRBD1 is a possible D gene (6 bases). The CDR3 runs 14 residues. The germline CDR1 and CDR2 sequences are SGHTS and YDEGEE. CDR3 in amino acids: CVSSLQGWSEKLFF. In nucleotides, the CDR3 is TGTGTCAGCAGCCTTCAGGGGTGGAGTGAAAAACTGTTTTTT.

This chain uses TRBV6-2 or TRBV6-3 with TRBJ2-5; 14 bases fit TRBD2. This CDR3 region has 20 residues. The V gene end was trimmed by 3 bases and the J gene end by 3 bases; junction bases not matched to a gene: 15. CDR1 and CDR2 from the germline V gene are MNHEY and SVGEGT. The DNA of the CDR3 is TGTGCCAGCAGTTATAGGCGTTGGCGGACTAGCGGGAGGCTGGAAGAGACCCAGTACTTC. Protein: CASSYRRWRTSGRLEETQYF.

In its sample, this clonotype ranks as medium-sized (0.01 to 0.1%). The chain joins TRBV5-6 to TRBJ2-1; the D is unclear. The germline V and J ends were trimmed by 0 bases and 9 bases, with 4 bases remaining between them. The CDR3 is 11 residues long. Germline V gene lookup returns CDR1 SGHDT and CDR2 YYEEEE. The CDR3 bases are TGTGCCAGCAGCTTGGGACCTGAGCAGTTCTTC. Its protein is CASSLGPEQFF.

V usage is TRBV7-2 and J usage is TRBJ2-1; 7 bases map to TRBD1. There are 14 residues in the CDR3. The germline V gene encodes CDR1 SGHTA and CDR2 FQGNSA. Trimming took 5 bases from V and 7 from J; bases not matched to a gene: 8. For the CDR3, the DNA is TGTGCCAGCAGCATGACAGGGTTTTCGAATGAGCAGTTCTTC. Its translation: CASSMTGFSNEQFF.

This clonotype occurred many times. The V gene is TRBV19, the J gene TRBJ1-5; D is unclear. This CDR3 contains 17 residues. The germline gives CDR1 LNHDA, CDR2 SQIVND (reference sequence). Between the trimmed V and J ends, which lost 8 bases and 2 bases, there was a span of 22 bases. CDR3 sequence (DNA): TGTGCCAGTCAAGCCATGGGTATGGGAGGAGGCAATCAGCCCCAGCATTTT. Protein product: CASQAMGMGGGNQPQHF.

Details on this clonotype: It is likely a read error: a sequence one base away is far more abundant. CDR3 protein: CSVEGSGETQFF. CDR3 bases: TGCAGCGTTGAGGGGTCGGGAGAGACCCAGTTCTTC. This chain uses TRBV29-1 with TRBJ2-1; D may be TRBD2 (6 bases). CDR3 length: 12 amino acids. Trimming stripped 3 bases from V and 13 bases from J, with 16 bases between. Germline values: CDR1 SQVTM, CDR2 ANQGSEA.